The T cell receptor beta chain under discussion was sequenced for a study of metastatic and nonmetastatic thyroid tumors (dated by TCRdb to 2020 to 2021). Broadly, across the study: Repertoires were compared across peripheral blood and tumor or nodule tissue samples from malignant and benign thyroid patients. General conclusions and limits of the study: In both blood and tumor samples, malignant tumors were reported to have significantly higher TCR beta diversity than benign nodules.

Libraries were made using PCR. Data came from an Illumina HiSeq 4000. High-throughput sequencing was used to profile the CDR3 region of the TCR beta-chain in every patient. The original pipeline was this. The researchers built a classifier to tell apart papillary thyroid cancer patients with distant metastasis, based on CDR3 differences among clinicopathological groups. To measure repertoire diversity the researchers used the Shannon index, while the Morisita-Horn index served to gauge how similar the tumor and blood repertoires were. In TCRdb, the public reads were trimmed at Q25 with fastp and aligned with MiXCR, with productive beta chains retained. TCRdb, not the authors, supplied the V and J calls. This sample comprises over 55,000 clones, roughly 30% of them detected only once. Around 15% of the sample is in the top ten clones. None of the patients had been given any treatment before thyroid surgery. Patient clinical samples collected from the early 2010s to the late 2010s were retrospectively analysed using T-cell receptor beta sequencing.

CDR1 and CDR2, looked up from the germline V gene, are MDHEN and SYDVKM. The CDR3 holds 14 amino acids from the cysteine to the phenylalanine. Only the CDR3 DNA stays, 42 bases, in frame from base 1. V and J lose 7 bases and 4 bases, and a span of 14 bases separates them. Of note for this clone: Its antigen specificity is not known. The input lacks base qualities; no much larger clone sits a single base away.

The sequenced material came from blood. In this chain, TRBV28 is recombined with TRBJ1-5; the D segment cannot be called with confidence. The clonotype was recovered from a female donor with papillary thyroid cancer or a benign thyroid nodule (not recorded which). Some clones in this sample may be carry-over from other donors' samples. The DNA sequence follows: TGTGCCAGCAATCGAGACGGACGGAATCAGCCCCAGCATTTT. Its protein is CASNRDGRNQPQHF.